The T cell receptor (beta chain) described here comes from a study of shared clonotypes between healthy human individuals. The overall study: A couple of women and a few men aged 18 to 49 served as donors.

CD8 cells regarded as naive lacked CD45RO, were positively chosen for CCR7, and omitted terminally differentiated effector memory CD45RA+ cells. Study-wide results and limits: Genetic and exposure-history diversity was limited by the small donor number.

Concerning this clone itself: Its specificity is not known.

Repertoires were generated with immunoSEQ multiplex PCR, while TCRdb's copy carries only in-frame clones and drops some. The sample lists around 610,000 clones; approximately 96% were seen once. This CDR3 has 13 amino acids. CDR1 and CDR2 from the germline V gene are MGHRA and YSYEKL. With 3 bases removed from V and 1 base from J, the gap between germline ends came to 6 bases. The source material was naive CD8+ T cells sorted from blood. The V call is TRBV4-1, the J call TRBJ1-1, with D hard to call. This TCR was recovered from a woman in her 30s in good health. The CDR3 is CASSHSENTEAFF. The CDR3 DNA sequence: TGCGCCAGCAGCCATTCAGAGAACACTGAAGCTTTCTTT.